Listed below are T cell receptor beta chains from one sample, sequenced in a study of radiation and T cells in renal cell carcinoma. The method was immunoSEQ multiplex PCR; TCRdb's version includes in-frame clones alone and lacks a portion of them. The sample lists about 50,000 clones; 83% were seen once. Here the sequenced sample was blood, taken from a patient whose treatment included radiotherapy and nephrectomy. These receptors were collected from a woman in her 70s with renal cell carcinoma. The CDR3 runs from the conserved cysteine through the conserved F or W. The order of the fields is CDR3 DNA, CDR3 protein, J gene, V gene, clone size, D gene. D genes are given only for firm matches. Clone size is shown for a subset of rows, as once, few, many or a class of expanded clone.

TGTGCCAGCAGTTACTCGAGAGCTGCAGCGGGCGGGGAGCTGTTTTTT	CASSYSRAAAGGELFF	TRBJ2-2	TRBV6-6	NA	NA
TGCGCCAGCAGCCAAACTAGCTCCCCCAATGAGCAGTTCTTC	CASSQTSSPNEQFF	TRBJ2-1	TRBV4-1	NA	NA
TGCGCCACCTCGACTAGCGGGGGGGCGGGGGAGACCCAGTACTTC	CATSTSGGAGETQYF	TRBJ2-5	TRBV5-1	once	TRBD2
TGTGCCAGCAGGGGGTTGATAGGCACAGATACGCAGTATTTT	CASRGLIGTDTQYF	TRBJ2-3	TRBV6-5	NA	NA
TGTGCCAGTAGTATAGGGCCAATCGCTACCTCCGAGCAGTACTTC	CASSIGPIATSEQYF	TRBJ2-7	TRBV19	NA	NA
TGTGCCAGCAGCCGGAAACTAGCGGGGGGTGTCGCCGGGGAGCTGTTTTTT	CASSRKLAGGVAGELFF	TRBJ2-2	TRBV4-2	NA	TRBD2
TGTGCCAGCTCGGCGGGACAGGGACCCACCGGGGAGCTGTTTTTT	CASSAGQGPTGELFF	TRBJ2-2	TRBV27	NA	TRBD1
TGTGCCAGCTGGACTAGCGGGAGGGAAGAGACCCAGTACTTC	CASWTSGREETQYF	TRBJ2-5	TRBV27	NA	TRBD2
TGTGCCAGCAGTTACTCTATAGCGGGGTACCAAGAGACCCAGTACTTC	CASSYSIAGYQETQYF	TRBJ2-5	TRBV6-5	NA	TRBD2
TGTGCCAGCAGCTTGGAACACGCTGATGAAAAACTGTTTTTT	CASSLEHADEKLFF	TRBJ1-4	TRBV5-8	NA	NA
TGTGCCAGTAGGCTCGACGGGAGGTCTCAGAGTCCCTATGGCTACACCTTC	CASRLDGRSQSPYGYTF	TRBJ1-2	TRBV19	NA	NA
TGTGCCAGCAGAGACCGCAGGGCCTCCACAGATACGCAGTATTTT	CASRDRRASTDTQYF	TRBJ2-3	TRBV6-6	once	NA
TGTGCCAGCAGCTTAGGACAGGGGCATGGCTACACCTTC	CASSLGQGHGYTF	TRBJ1-2	TRBV7-6	NA	TRBD1
TGTGCCAGTAGTATAGGGGTCGGCGCTAGCGAGCAGTACTTC	CASSIGVGASEQYF	TRBJ2-7	TRBV19	NA	NA
TGCAGCGTTGATAGGCAGGGCAGCTATGGCTACACCTTC	CSVDRQGSYGYTF	TRBJ1-2	TRBV29-1	NA	NA
TGTGCCAGCAGCTTCTCAGATGGGAACATTCAGTACTTC	CASSFSDGNIQYF	TRBJ2-4	TRBV11-2	NA	NA
TGTGCCAGCAGCTTCCAGAGCACAGATACGCAGTATTTT	CASSFQSTDTQYF	TRBJ2-3	TRBV5-5	once	NA
TGTGCCAGCAGCTTACGCGGGGGGGTACGCACAGATACGCAGTATTTT	CASSLRGGVRTDTQYF	TRBJ2-3	TRBV7-3	NA	TRBD2
TGTGCCAGCAGCTTGGGGGGACAGTCTGTTTACGAGCAGTACTTC	CASSLGGQSVYEQYF	TRBJ2-7	TRBV5-4	NA	TRBD1
TGTGCCAGCAGTATCGGACAGGGCGGGGGTGAAAAACTGTTTTTT	CASSIGQGGGEKLFF	TRBJ1-4	TRBV6-1	NA	TRBD1
TGTGCCAGTAGTATAGGGAGAGGGAACGCTGAAGCTTTCTTT	CASSIGRGNAEAFF	TRBJ1-1	TRBV19	few	NA
TGTGCCAGCAAGGTATCAGCCCCCTTGAACACTGAAGCTTTCTTT	CASKVSAPLNTEAFF	TRBJ1-1	TRBV27	few	NA
TGTGCCAGTAGTTCAACAGGGGGCGCGGGCAATCAGCCCCAGCATTTT	CASSSTGGAGNQPQHF	TRBJ1-5	TRBV19	NA	TRBD1